A selection of T cell receptor beta chains follows, all from one sample in a study of cytomegalovirus exposure and HLA in healthy donors. This table comes from immunoSEQ multiplex PCR, and its TCRdb copy is limited to in-frame clones, with some not included. The table shows around 100,000 clones, with more than 65% occurring only once. Sequencing was carried out using PBMCs. The receptors originated from a woman between 18 and 30 years old in good health and CMV-seropositive. CDR3s include the opening cysteine and the closing phenylalanine or tryptophan. D genes are given only for firm matches. Expanded clones are given a class, and other clones once, few, many or no size at all.

>TRBV9|NA|TRBJ1-4|NA
CASSVVQGQLFF
TGTGCCAGCAGCGTAGTGCAGGGCCAACTGTTTTTT
>TRBV10-3|NA|TRBJ2-5|NA
CAISTGSPETQYF
TGTGCCATCAGCACGGGGTCTCCCGAGACCCAGTACTTC
>TRBV10-3|TRBD2|TRBJ2-3|NA
CAITPVAGGLGDTQYF
TGTGCCATCACGCCAGTGGCGGGAGGGCTTGGAGATACGCAGTATTTT
>TRBV7-2|NA|TRBJ2-7|NA
CASSPRTGTYEQYF
TGTGCCAGCAGCCCCCGGACGGGAACCTACGAGCAGTACTTC
>TRBV6-6|TRBD1|TRBJ1-2|NA
CASSYSPTGRYGYTF
TGTGCCAGCAGTTACTCGCCGACAGGGAGGTATGGCTACACCTTC
>TRBV2|TRBD2|TRBJ2-1|NA
CASPEGAGANNEQFF
TGTGCCAGCCCCGAGGGAGCGGGGGCCAACAATGAGCAGTTCTTC
>TRBV29-1|NA|TRBJ1-5|NA
CSVSSEPREVHQPQHF
TGCAGCGTGTCATCGGAGCCCCGGGAGGTCCATCAGCCCCAGCATTTT
>TRBV5-1|NA|TRBJ2-7|NA
CASSLTSREQYF
TGCGCCAGCAGCTTGACTAGTCGCGAGCAGTACTTC
>TRBV29-1|NA|TRBJ1-1|once
CSVAGHTNTEAFF
TGCAGCGTAGCGGGACATACGAACACTGAAGCTTTCTTT
>TRBV12-5|NA|TRBJ1-2|NA
CASGPPGQQAIGYTF
TGTGCTAGTGGGCCACCAGGACAGCAAGCTATCGGCTACACCTTC
>TRBV14|NA|TRBJ2-7|NA
CASSQESWSSYEQYF
TGTGCCAGCAGCCAAGAATCCTGGAGCTCCTACGAGCAGTACTTC
>TRBV5-6|TRBD1|TRBJ2-3|NA
CASSPGGRYTDTQYF
TGTGCCAGCAGCCCAGGGGGCAGGTACACAGATACGCAGTATTTT
>TRBV18|TRBD2|TRBJ2-7|NA
CASSPRVEGGTPYEQYF
TGTGCCAGCTCACCACGGGTAGAGGGAGGGACCCCCTACGAGCAGTACTTC
>TRBV5-1|NA|TRBJ2-6|NA
CASSQPGDPGANVLTF
TGCGCCAGCAGCCAGCCGGGTGACCCTGGGGCCAACGTCCTGACTTTC
>TRBV11-2|TRBD2|TRBJ2-3|NA
CASSSLKAGAITDTQYF
TGTGCCAGCAGTTCCTTGAAAGCGGGAGCGATCACAGATACGCAGTATTTT
>TRBV28|TRBD1|TRBJ1-3|NA
CASGDRGIGNTIYF
TGTGCCAGCGGGGACAGGGGAATTGGAAACACCATATATTTT
>TRBV5-1|TRBD1|TRBJ1-4|few
CASSLAGTGGEVEKLFF
TGCGCCAGCAGCTTGGCCGGGACAGGGGGTGAGGTTGAAAAACTGTTTTTT
>TRBV5-1|TRBD1|TRBJ1-6|NA
CASSRDSNSPLHF
TGCGCCAGCAGCCGGGACAGTAATTCACCCCTCCACTTT
>TRBV2|NA|TRBJ2-2|NA
CASSEPNTGELFF
TGTGCCAGCAGTGAACCAAACACCGGGGAGCTGTTTTTT
>TRBV19|NA|TRBJ2-1|NA
CASSKRAFEQFF
TGTGCCAGTAGTAAGCGGGCCTTTGAGCAGTTCTTC
>TRBV9|NA|TRBJ1-2|NA
CASRPIRGYGYTF
TGTGCCAGCAGACCTATAAGGGGGTATGGCTACACCTTC